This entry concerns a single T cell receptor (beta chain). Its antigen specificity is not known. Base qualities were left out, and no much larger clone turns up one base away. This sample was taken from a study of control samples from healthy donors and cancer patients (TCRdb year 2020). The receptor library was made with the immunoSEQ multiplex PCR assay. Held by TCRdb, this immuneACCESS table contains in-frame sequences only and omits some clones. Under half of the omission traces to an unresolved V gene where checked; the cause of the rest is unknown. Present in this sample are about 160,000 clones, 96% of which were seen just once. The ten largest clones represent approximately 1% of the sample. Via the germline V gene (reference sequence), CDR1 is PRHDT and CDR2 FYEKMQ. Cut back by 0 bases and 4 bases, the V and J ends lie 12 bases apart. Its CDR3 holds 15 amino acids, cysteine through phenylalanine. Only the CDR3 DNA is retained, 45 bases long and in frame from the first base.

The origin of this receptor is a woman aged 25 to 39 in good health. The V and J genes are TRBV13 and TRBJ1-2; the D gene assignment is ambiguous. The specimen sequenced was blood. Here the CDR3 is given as CASSLGQAKSYGYTF. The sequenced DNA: TGTGCCAGCAGCTTAGGTCAGGCGAAGAGCTATGGCTACACCTTC.